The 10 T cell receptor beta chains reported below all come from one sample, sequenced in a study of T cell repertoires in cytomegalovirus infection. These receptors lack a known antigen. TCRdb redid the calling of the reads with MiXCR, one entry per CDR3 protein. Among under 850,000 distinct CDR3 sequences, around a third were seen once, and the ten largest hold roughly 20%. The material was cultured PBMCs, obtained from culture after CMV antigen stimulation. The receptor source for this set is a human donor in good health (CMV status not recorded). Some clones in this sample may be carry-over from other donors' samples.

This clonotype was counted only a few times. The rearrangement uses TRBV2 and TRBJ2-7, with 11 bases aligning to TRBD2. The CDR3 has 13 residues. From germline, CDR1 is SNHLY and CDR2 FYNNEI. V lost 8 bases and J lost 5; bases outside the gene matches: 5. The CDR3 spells CASDSGRVDEQYF. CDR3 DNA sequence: TGTGCCAGCGATAGCGGGAGGGTTGACGAGCAGTACTTC.

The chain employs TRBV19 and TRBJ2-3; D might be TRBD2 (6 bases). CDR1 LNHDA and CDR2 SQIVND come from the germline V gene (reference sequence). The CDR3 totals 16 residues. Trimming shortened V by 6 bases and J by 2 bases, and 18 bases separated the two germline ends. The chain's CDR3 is CASRQDSGYYTDTQYF. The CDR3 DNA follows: TGTGCCAGTAGACAAGATAGCGGTTACTACACAGATACGCAGTATTTT.

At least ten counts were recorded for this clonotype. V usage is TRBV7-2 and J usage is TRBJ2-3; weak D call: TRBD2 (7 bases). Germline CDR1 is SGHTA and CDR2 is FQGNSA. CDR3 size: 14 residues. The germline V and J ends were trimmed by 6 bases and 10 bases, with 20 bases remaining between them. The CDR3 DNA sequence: TGTGCCAGCAGTCTCCGGAGGGGGGGCCCGGCGCAGTATTTT. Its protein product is CASSLRRGGPAQYF.

The CDR3, as DNA: TGTGCCAGCAGTCCCTCCGTCAGCGGGGGGGCTCTTGGTGAGCAGTTCTTC. Its protein is CASSPSVSGGALGEQFF. J is TRBJ2-1 and V is TRBV28, with 10 bases that match TRBD2. V lost 5 bases and J lost 9; bases outside the gene matches: 16. The CDR3 sequence is 17 residues long. Germline V lookup: CDR1 MDHEN, CDR2 SYDVKM.

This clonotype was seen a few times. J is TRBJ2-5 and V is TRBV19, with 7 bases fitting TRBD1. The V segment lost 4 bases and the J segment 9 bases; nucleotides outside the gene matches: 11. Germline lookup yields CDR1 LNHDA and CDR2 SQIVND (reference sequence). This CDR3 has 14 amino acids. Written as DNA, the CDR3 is TGTGCCAGTAGTAAACGGGACAGCGGCTCGGCCCAGTACTTC. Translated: CASSKRDSGSAQYF.

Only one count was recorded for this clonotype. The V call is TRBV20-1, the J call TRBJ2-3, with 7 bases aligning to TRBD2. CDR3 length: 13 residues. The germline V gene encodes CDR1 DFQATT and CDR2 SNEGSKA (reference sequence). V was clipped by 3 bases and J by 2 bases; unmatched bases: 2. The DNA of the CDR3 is TGCAGTGCTAGCGGGGGGTTCACAGATACGCAGTATTTT. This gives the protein CSASGGFTDTQYF.

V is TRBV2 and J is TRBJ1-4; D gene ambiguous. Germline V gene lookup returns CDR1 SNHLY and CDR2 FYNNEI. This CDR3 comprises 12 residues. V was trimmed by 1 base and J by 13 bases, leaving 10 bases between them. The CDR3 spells CASSEGTQRLFF. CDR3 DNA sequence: TGTGCCAGCAGTGAAGGAACCCAGCGACTGTTTTTT.

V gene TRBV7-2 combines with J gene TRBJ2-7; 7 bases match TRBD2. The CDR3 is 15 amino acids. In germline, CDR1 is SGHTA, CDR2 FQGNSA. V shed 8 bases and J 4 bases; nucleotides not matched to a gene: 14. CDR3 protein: CASGQRGGSDYEQYF. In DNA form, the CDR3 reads TGTGCCAGCGGTCAGAGGGGCGGGAGCGATTACGAGCAGTACTTC.

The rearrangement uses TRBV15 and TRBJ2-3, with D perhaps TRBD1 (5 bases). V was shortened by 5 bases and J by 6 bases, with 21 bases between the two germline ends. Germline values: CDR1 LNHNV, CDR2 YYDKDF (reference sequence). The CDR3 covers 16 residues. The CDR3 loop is CATSFYDRSGRDTQYF. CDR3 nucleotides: TGTGCCACCAGCTTCTACGACAGATCGGGTAGGGATACGCAGTATTTT.

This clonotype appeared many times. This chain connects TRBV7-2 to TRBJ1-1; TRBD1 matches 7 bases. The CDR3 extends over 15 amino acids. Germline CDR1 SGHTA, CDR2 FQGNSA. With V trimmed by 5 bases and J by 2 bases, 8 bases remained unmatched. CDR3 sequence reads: CASSRHTGANTEAFF. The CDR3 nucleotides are TGTGCCAGCAGCCGGCACACAGGGGCCAACACTGAAGCTTTCTTT.